What follows is one T cell receptor beta chain and its context. The authors' processing: Reference gene primer amplification gave estimated nucleated cell counts. Measured with immunoSEQ multiplex PCR; TCRdb has only the in-frame clones, and not every one. V and J calls and clone size are copied from that table; D and trimming were computed from the DNA. The sample contains roughly 250,000 clones, around 88% of which appear only once. The record originates from a study of blood T cell repertoires in COVID-19. Across the whole study: Material from acute and convalescent COVID-19 was sourced from the United States, Italy and Spain. T cells, B-cell-depleted T cells, or PBMCs provided the cDNA or gDNA that served as material.

V shed 4 bases and J shed 7 bases, with 14 bases lying between them. CDR1 and CDR2 from the germline V gene are SNHLY and FYNNEI. There are 14 residues in the CDR3. The source material was peripheral blood. The V and J genes are TRBV2 and TRBJ2-1; D might be TRBD2 (6 bases). This TCR was recovered from a man aged 35 to 55 with active or convalescent COVID-19. For the CDR3, the DNA is TGTGCCAGCAGTGGGCGCGGAGGGAAAAATGAGCAGTTCTTC. Its translation is CASSGRGGKNEQFF.